This passage covers 3 T cell receptor beta chains from one sample sequenced in a study of blood T cell repertoires in COVID-19. The protocol was immunoSEQ multiplex PCR, while the TCRdb copy is restricted to in-frame clones and leaves out a portion. The data show fewer than 300,000 clones, with roughly 85% seen just once and around 2.9% held by the top ten. Sequenced sample: peripheral blood. All receptors come from a woman aged 18-30 years with acute or convalescent COVID-19.

V and J are TRBV7-9 and TRBJ1-1; no firm D call. Germline CDR1 reads SEHNR; CDR2 reads FQNEAQ (reference sequence). Trimming cost V 1 base and J 4 bases, with 13 bases left between them. The CDR3 sequence is 15 residues long. For the CDR3, the DNA is TGTGCCAGCAGCTTAGGGGGTTTACGGGGCACTGAAGCTTTCTTT. It encodes CASSLGGLRGTEAFF.

This clone has more than one count but fewer than ten. This chain links TRBV11-2 with TRBJ2-2; 13 positions match TRBD2. CDR3 length equals 17 residues. Germline-derived CDR1 and CDR2 are SGHAT and FQNNGV. J gave up 8 bases and V 2 bases, and 8 bases lay outside the gene matches. As DNA, the CDR3 is TGTGCCAGCAGCTTACAAAGGACTAGCGGGAGTTCGGGGGAGCTGTTTTTT. Protein: CASSLQRTSGSSGELFF.

The chain links TRBV19 to TRBJ2-1; possibly TRBD2 for D (7 bases). This CDR3 is 14 amino acids long. Germline V gene sequence: CDR1 LNHDA, CDR2 SQIVND (reference sequence). V lost 7 bases to trimming and J lost 0 bases, with 10 bases between them. CDR3 DNA: TGTGCCAGTAAGGGGGGGAGCTCCTACAATGAGCAGTTCTTC. This encodes CASKGGSSYNEQFF. The full variable domain, completed using reference TRBV19 and TRBJ2-1, is DGGITQSPKYLFRKEGQNVTLSCEQNLNHDAMYWYRQDPGQGLRLIYYSQIVNDFQKGDIAEGYSVSREKKESFPLTVTSAQKNPTAFYLCASKGGSSYNEQFFGPGTRLTVL.